This TCR beta chain comes out of a study of regulatory T cells in long-lasting Graves disease. At least ten counts were recorded for this clonotype. As for time point: newly diagnosed GD, antithyroid drugs for less than 3 months. PBMC RNA was the source of the TCR library. The CDR3 consists of 13 residues. Trimming pared 4 bases from V and 0 bases from J, leaving 8 bases between. Germline CDR1 and CDR2: SGHRS and YFSETQ. Building of the TCR beta libraries involved iRepertoire HTBI primers and Arm-PCR of CDR3 regions. Each CDR3 protein is one row after TCRdb ran MiXCR on the multiplex PCR reads. This sample carries 600,000 to 650,000 distinct CDR3 sequences, around 15% of them seen once, and the ten largest clones take about 18%. Separately, the same data were catalogued under a study of T cells in Graves' hyperthyroidism and ophthalmopathy.

The chain is built from TRBV5-1 and TRBJ2-7; the D is unclear. The material sequenced was peripheral blood mononuclear cells (PBMCs), taken at new diagnosis, from a patient treated with antithyroid drugs. This TCR was recovered from a woman aged 30 to 39 with Graves disease. The CDR3 sequence: CASSRVNSYEQYF. The DNA for the CDR3 is TGCGCCAGCAGCAGGGTTAACTCCTACGAGCAGTACTTC.